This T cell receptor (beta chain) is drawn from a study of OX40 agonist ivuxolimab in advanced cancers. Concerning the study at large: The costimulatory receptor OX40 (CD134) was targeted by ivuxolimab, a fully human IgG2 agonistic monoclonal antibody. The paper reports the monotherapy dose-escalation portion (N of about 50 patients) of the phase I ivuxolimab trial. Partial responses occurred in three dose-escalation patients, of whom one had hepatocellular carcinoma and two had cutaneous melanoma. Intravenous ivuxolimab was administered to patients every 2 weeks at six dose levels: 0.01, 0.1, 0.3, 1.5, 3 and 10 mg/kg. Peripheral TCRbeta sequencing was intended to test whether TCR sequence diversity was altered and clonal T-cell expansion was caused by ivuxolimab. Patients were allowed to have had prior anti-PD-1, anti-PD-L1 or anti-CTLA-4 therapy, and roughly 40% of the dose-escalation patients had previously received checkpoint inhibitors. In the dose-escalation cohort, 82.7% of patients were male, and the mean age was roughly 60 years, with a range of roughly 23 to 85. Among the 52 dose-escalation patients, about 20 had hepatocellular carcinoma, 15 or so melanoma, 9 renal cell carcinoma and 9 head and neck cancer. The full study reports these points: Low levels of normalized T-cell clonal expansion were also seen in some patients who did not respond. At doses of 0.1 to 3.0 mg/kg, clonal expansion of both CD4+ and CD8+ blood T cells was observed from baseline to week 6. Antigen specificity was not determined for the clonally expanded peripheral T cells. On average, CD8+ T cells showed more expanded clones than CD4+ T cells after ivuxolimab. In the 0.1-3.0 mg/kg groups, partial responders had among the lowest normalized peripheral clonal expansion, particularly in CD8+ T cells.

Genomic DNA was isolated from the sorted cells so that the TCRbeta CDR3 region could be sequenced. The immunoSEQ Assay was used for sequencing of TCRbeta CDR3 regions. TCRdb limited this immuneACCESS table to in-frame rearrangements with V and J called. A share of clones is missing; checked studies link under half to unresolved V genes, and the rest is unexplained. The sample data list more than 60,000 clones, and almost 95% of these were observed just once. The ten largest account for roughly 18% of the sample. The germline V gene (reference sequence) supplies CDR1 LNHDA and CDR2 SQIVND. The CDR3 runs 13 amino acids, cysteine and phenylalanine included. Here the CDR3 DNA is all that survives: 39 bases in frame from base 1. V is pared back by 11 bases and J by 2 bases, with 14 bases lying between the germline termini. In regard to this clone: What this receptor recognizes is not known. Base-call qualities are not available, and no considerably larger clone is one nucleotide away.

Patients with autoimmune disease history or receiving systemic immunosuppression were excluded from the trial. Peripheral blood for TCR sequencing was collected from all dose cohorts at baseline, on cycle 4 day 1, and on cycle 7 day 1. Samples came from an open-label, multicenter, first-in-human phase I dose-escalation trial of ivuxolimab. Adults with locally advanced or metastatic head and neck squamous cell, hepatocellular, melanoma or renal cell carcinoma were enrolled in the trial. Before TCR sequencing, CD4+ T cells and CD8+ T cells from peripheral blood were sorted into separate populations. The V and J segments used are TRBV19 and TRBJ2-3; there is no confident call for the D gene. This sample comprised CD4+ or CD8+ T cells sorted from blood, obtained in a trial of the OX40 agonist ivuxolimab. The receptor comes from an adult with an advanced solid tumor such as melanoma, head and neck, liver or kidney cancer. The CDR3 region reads CAGYDAHTDTQYF. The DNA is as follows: TGTGCCGGCTACGATGCCCACACAGATACGCAGTATTTT.